This TCR beta chain is from a study of T-cell memory formation after mild COVID-19. Study at large: Largely, the TCR clusters proved donor specific. General study findings and limits: Mainly CM and EM harbored the contracting CD4+ clones; mainly EMRA harbored the CD8+ ones. Pre-infection memory already had some responding clones, implying cross-reactive memory joined.

A 5'RACE reaction primed in the constant segment made cDNA libraries of TCR alpha and TCR beta, and these carried sample barcodes and UMIs. TCRdb analysed the 5' RACE reads with MiXCR anew, one entry per CDR3 protein. The table records about 360,000 distinct CDR3 sequences, 10% to 15% of them present only once. With V trimmed by 1 base and J by 0 bases, 9 bases remained unmatched. Germline loops: CDR1 SEHNR, CDR2 FQNEAQ (reference sequence). The CDR3 extends over 20 amino acids. This clonotype was detected only a few times. The antigen is unknown. Sequenced input: PBMCs or a T cell subset sorted from them (not recorded which). The rearrangement uses TRBV7-9 and TRBJ2-6; 10 bases are shared with TRBD1. The clonotype originates from a man between 18 and 35 years old who had mild COVID-19 (a few samples of this study predate the infection). Cell type and time point are not known. The CDR3 nucleotides are TGTGCCAGCAGCTTAGTATTGACAGGGGGCCACCTCTCTGGGGCCAACGTCCTGACTTTC. Translation gives CASSLVLTGGHLSGANVLTF.